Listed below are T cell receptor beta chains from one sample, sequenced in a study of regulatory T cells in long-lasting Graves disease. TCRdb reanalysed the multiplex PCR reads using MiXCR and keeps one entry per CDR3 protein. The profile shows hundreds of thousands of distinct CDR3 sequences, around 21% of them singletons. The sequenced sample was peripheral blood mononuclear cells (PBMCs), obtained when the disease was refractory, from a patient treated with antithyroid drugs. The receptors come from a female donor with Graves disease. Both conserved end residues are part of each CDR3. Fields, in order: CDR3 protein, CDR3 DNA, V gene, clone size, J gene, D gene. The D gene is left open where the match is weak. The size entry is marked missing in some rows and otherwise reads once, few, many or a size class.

CASSQSRGQQNTEAFF | TGTGCCAGCAGCCAATCCAGGGGACAGCAGAACACTGAAGCTTTCTTT | TRBV7-2 | many | TRBJ1-1 | TRBD1
CSARGTGTGREKLFF | TGCAGTGCTAGAGGTACCGGGACAGGGCGCGAAAAACTGTTTTTT | TRBV20-1 | many | TRBJ1-4 | TRBD1
CASSRGNNNSPLHF | TGTGCCAGCAGTAGAGGGAATAATAATTCACCCCTCCACTTT | TRBV6-1 | few | TRBJ1-6 | NA
CASSARLAGEETQYF | TGTGCCAGCAGTGCTAGACTAGCGGGAGAAGAGACCCAGTACTTC | TRBV25-1 | few | TRBJ2-5 | TRBD2
CSAGGGFGYTF | TGCAGTGCGGGGGGGGGGTTCGGCTACACCTTC | TRBV20-1 | few | TRBJ1-2 | NA
CASSLSGGETQYF | TGTGCCAGCAGTTTATCGGGGGGCGAGACCCAGTACTTC | TRBV27 | many | TRBJ2-5 | NA
CASSLTRTNTGELFF | TGTGCCAGCAGCTTGACGAGGACGAACACCGGGGAGCTGTTTTTT | TRBV7-6 | NA | TRBJ2-2 | NA
CASSGQGGNYGYTF | TGTGCCAGCAGTGGACAGGGGGGTAACTATGGCTACACCTTC | TRBV2 | many | TRBJ1-2 | TRBD1
CASSFSGSKNIQYF | TGCGCCAGCAGCTTCTCCGGAAGCAAAAACATTCAGTACTTC | TRBV5-1 | many | TRBJ2-4 | NA
CATSADRGDGYTF | TGTGCCACCAGTGCTGACAGGGGAGATGGCTACACCTTC | TRBV24-1 | many | TRBJ1-2 | TRBD1
CASSPTGSSSYEQYF | TGTGCCAGCAGTCCTACAGGGTCGAGCTCCTACGAGCAGTACTTC | TRBV12-3/TRBV12-4 | few | TRBJ2-7 | NA
CASSLAGKSNQPQHF | TGTGCCAGCAGCTTGGCGGGAAAAAGCAATCAGCCCCAGCATTTT | TRBV5-8 | many | TRBJ1-5 | NA
CASSFRTSYNEQFF | TGTGCCAGCAGCTTTCGCACCTCCTACAATGAGCAGTTCTTC | TRBV7-8 | NA | TRBJ2-1 | NA
CASRRTGDTEAFF | TGTGCCAGCAGGAGAACTGGGGACACTGAAGCTTTCTTT | TRBV2 | many | TRBJ1-1 | NA
CASSQDFYEQYF | TGTGCCAGCAGCCAAGATTTTTACGAGCAGTACTTC | TRBV3-1 | NA | TRBJ2-7 | NA
CASSLRGRSGYTF | TGTGCCAGCAGCTTGAGGGGGCGCTCCGGCTACACCTTC | TRBV7-9 | NA | TRBJ1-2 | TRBD1
CASGSTSGRQETQYF | TGTGCCAGCGGCAGTACTAGCGGGAGGCAAGAGACCCAGTACTTC | TRBV12-3/TRBV12-4 | many | TRBJ2-5 | TRBD2
CAWRVDYEQYF | TGTGCCTGGAGGGTAGATTACGAGCAGTACTTC | TRBV30 | NA | TRBJ2-7 | NA
CASSDRYMTYEQYF | TGTGCCAGCAGTGACAGGTATATGACCTACGAGCAGTACTTC | TRBV2 | many | TRBJ2-7 | NA
CASSQPGQNYEQYF | TGTGCCAGCAGTCAACCGGGACAGAACTACGAGCAGTACTTC | TRBV7-9 | few | TRBJ2-7 | TRBD1
CSASGAGATYEQYF | TGCAGTGCTAGTGGGGCGGGAGCTACCTACGAGCAGTACTTC | TRBV20-1 | many | TRBJ2-7 | TRBD2
CASSLVLAERVDTQYF | TGTGCCAGCAGCTTGGTTTTAGCGGAGAGGGTAGATACGCAGTATTTT | TRBV5-5 | NA | TRBJ2-3 | NA
CASSLTGGPQTQYF | TGTGCCAGCAGCTTAACGGGAGGGCCTCAGACCCAGTACTTC | TRBV7-2 | many | TRBJ2-5 | TRBD2
CASSFREETQYF | TGTGCCAGCAGTTTCAGGGAGGAGACCCAGTACTTC | TRBV7-8 | many | TRBJ2-5 | NA
CAISLTKGQGAGTGELFF | TGTGCCATCAGCCTGACCAAAGGACAGGGAGCAGGGACCGGGGAGCTGTTTTTT | TRBV10-3 | NA | TRBJ2-2 | TRBD1
CASSYSAGGRETQYF | TGTGCCAGCAGTTACTCAGCCGGGGGGCGGGAGACCCAGTACTTC | TRBV6-9 | many | TRBJ2-5 | NA
CSATRTGSGYTF | TGCAGTGCTACCCGGACAGGATCTGGCTACACCTTC | TRBV20-1 | many | TRBJ1-2 | TRBD1
CAWRDRGINQPQHF | TGTGCCTGGAGGGACAGGGGGATCAATCAGCCCCAGCATTTT | TRBV30 | NA | TRBJ1-5 | TRBD1
CATSRLGHFLQGSSGNTIYF | TGTGCCACCAGCCGATTAGGACACTTCCTCCAGGGTTCCTCTGGAAACACCATATATTTT | TRBV15 | few | TRBJ1-3 | NA
CASSSGTVNEKLFF | TGTGCCAGCAGTTCCGGGACGGTGAATGAAAAACTGTTTTTT | TRBV28 | many | TRBJ1-4 | NA
CSPARAQGANYEQYF | TGCAGTCCTGCTAGAGCTCAGGGGGCAAACTACGAGCAGTACTTC | TRBV20-1 | NA | TRBJ2-7 | TRBD1
CSAKRTGGTDTQYF | TGCAGTGCTAAGAGGACAGGGGGTACAGATACGCAGTATTTT | TRBV20-1 | NA | TRBJ2-3 | TRBD1
CASSYSRLAGPTGELFF | TGTGCCAGCAGTTACTCGAGGCTAGCGGGTCCCACCGGGGAGCTGTTTTTT | TRBV6-2/TRBV6-3 | few | TRBJ2-2 | TRBD2